This T cell receptor (beta chain) was found in a study of blood T cell repertoires in COVID-19. Study information: Sites in the United States, Italy and Spain provided acute and convalescent COVID-19 samples. Sources were T cells, B-cell-depleted T cells, or PBMCs; the material itself was cDNA or gDNA.

Germline V lookup: CDR1 MNHEY, CDR2 SVGAGI. The CDR3 has 15 residues. Deletions cut 6 bases from V and 2 bases from J, with 13 bases between. Original handling: Amplified reference gene primers provided the basis for estimating nucleated cell counts. Assay: immunoSEQ multiplex PCR; the TCRdb copy retains only in-frame clones and omits some. V and J calls plus clone size are reproduced from that table; the DNA served to infer D and trimming. The sample consists of about 150,000 clones, around 85% of them appearing once. The J gene is TRBJ2-2, the V gene TRBV6-5; weak D call: TRBD1 (6 bases). The receptor comes from a man aged 70 or older with acute or convalescent COVID-19. Sequencing was carried out using peripheral blood. CDR3 bases: TGTGCCAGCAGCGAGACGGACAGAAACACCGGGGAGCTGTTTTTT. Translation gives CASSETDRNTGELFF.